This T cell receptor beta chain was profiled in a study of blood T cells in healthy people across ages. Combining a sample-barcoded 5' primer with a J-beta primer mix, a second PCR ran for about 7 to 11 cycles. No fewer than 2.5 million CDR3-containing paired-end reads came from each sample. TCRdb ran MiXCR on the 5' RACE reads and lists one entry per CDR3 protein. Of hundreds of thousands of distinct CDR3 sequences in the sample, roughly 44% were seen once. There were healthy Caucasian individuals from Russia, aged about 6 to 95, serving as donors. Investigators took 8 to 10 milliliters of peripheral blood from every donor. CDR1 and CDR2 from the germline V gene are SGHTA and FQGNSA. Trimming pared 8 bases from V and 0 bases from J, leaving 10 bases between. The CDR3 length is 13 residues.

Sequencing was performed on blood. This receptor was obtained from a man in his 60s in good health. J is TRBJ2-5 and V is TRBV7-2; D unclear. The CDR3 protein is CASVNPYQETQYF. The CDR3 bases are TGTGCCAGCGTCAACCCGTACCAAGAGACCCAGTACTTC.